The present T cell receptor beta chain was sequenced within a study of OX40 agonist ivuxolimab in advanced cancers. Overall study context: Patients were treated with intravenous ivuxolimab, dosed at 0.01 to 10 mg/kg and infused every 2 weeks. Patients enrolled in dose escalation were diagnosed with hepatocellular carcinoma, melanoma, renal cell or head and neck cancer.

At baseline, cycle 4 day 1, and cycle 7 day 1, blood was sampled. Germline V CDR1 and CDR2: PRHDT, FYEKMQ (reference sequence). The V gene lost 0 bases and the J gene lost 3 bases, with 9 bases spanning the gap. The CDR3 is made up of 15 amino acids. Overall study findings and caveats: What antigens the expanded peripheral T cells recognized was never established.

Produced via immunoSEQ multiplex PCR; TCRdb's table is partial and in-frame only. The sample lists tens of thousands of clones; about 90% were seen once. As concerns this clone: Antigen: not known.

The V and J genes are TRBV13 and TRBJ2-4, with D hard to call. The receptor was derived from an adult with an advanced solid tumor such as melanoma, head and neck, liver or kidney cancer. The source was CD4+ or CD8+ T cells sorted from blood, collected in a trial of the OX40 agonist ivuxolimab. The CDR3: CASSLGLISKNIQYF. CDR3 in DNA: TGTGCCAGCAGCTTAGGCCTAATTAGCAAAAACATTCAGTACTTC.